The 32 T cell receptor beta chains presented below share a single source sample, sequenced in a study of blood T cell repertoires in COVID-19. The method was immunoSEQ multiplex PCR; TCRdb's version includes in-frame clones alone and lacks a portion of them. Of about 410,000 clones listed, about nine tenths were seen once; the top ten hold 1.5% to 1.9%. The sample was peripheral blood. These receptors originate from a woman between 35 and 50 years old with COVID-19, enrolled during active disease.

Written as DNA, the CDR3 is TGTGCCAGCAGGGAAACAGACAGTACCTTCTCCTACGAGCAGTACTTC. Translated: CASRETDSTFSYEQYF. This sequence joins TRBV27 and TRBJ2-7, with D tentatively TRBD1 (5 bases). This CDR3 is 16 amino acids long. In germline, CDR1 is MNHEY, CDR2 SMNVEV (reference sequence). V lost 6 bases and J 0 bases, leaving 18 bases between the germline ends.

J is TRBJ2-1 and V is TRBV4-1, with TRBD1 matching over 10 bases. V shed 1 base, J shed 5 bases, and the junction held 14 bases outside the gene matches. The germline V gene encodes CDR1 MGHRA and CDR2 YSYEKL. The CDR3 covers 19 residues. The DNA for the CDR3 is TGCGCCAGCAGCCAAGCCGGGAAGGGGGACAGGGGTCTTAACAATGAGCAGTTCTTC. It specifies CASSQAGKGDRGLNNEQFF.

The chain is built from TRBV9 and TRBJ1-1; D is unresolved. The CDR3 loop spans 15 amino acids. In germline, CDR1 is SGDLS, CDR2 YYNGEE. Between the trimmed V and J ends, which lost 0 bases and 5 bases, there was a span of 14 bases. The CDR3 DNA is TGTGCCAGCAGCGTAGGAGTTGACGGGGTGACTGAAGCTTTCTTT. This encodes CASSVGVDGVTEAFF.

The sample holds one count of this clone. The genes are TRBV7-8 and TRBJ1-5, with D maybe TRBD1 (5 bases). This CDR3 is 14 amino acids long. Trimming shortened V by 3 bases and J by 5 bases, and 11 bases separated the two germline ends. Germline CDR1 is SGHVS and CDR2 is FQNEAQ. DNA for the CDR3: TGTGCCAGCAGCTTGGTACAGGAGTATCAGCCCCAGCATTTT. It yields the protein CASSLVQEYQPQHF.

In its sample, this clone was seen once. The genes are TRBV5-1 and TRBJ2-2; D possibly corresponds to TRBD1 (6 bases). This CDR3 region has 14 residues. V was cut by 4 bases and J by 4 bases, with 11 bases left in between. CDR1 SGHRS and CDR2 YFSETQ come from the germline V gene. The CDR3 sequence is CASSPGTPTGELFF. CDR3 in DNA: TGCGCCAGCAGCCCCGGGACACCCACCGGGGAGCTGTTTTTT.

V usage is TRBV7-9 and J usage is TRBJ1-2, with 10 bases identical to TRBD1. This CDR3 has 14 amino acids. With 5 bases clipped from V and 6 bases from J, the junction kept 6 bases outside the gene matches. Germline V gives CDR1 SEHNR, CDR2 FQNEAQ (reference sequence). The CDR3 DNA reads as TGTGCCAGCAGCACTGGACAGGGGGGTCATGGCTACACCTTC. This encodes CASSTGQGGHGYTF.

The chain joins TRBV12-3 or TRBV12-4 to TRBJ2-1, with D maybe TRBD1 (6 bases). Trimming removed 3 bases from V and 7 bases from J, with 7 bases in between. The CDR3 is made up of 12 amino acids. DNA for the CDR3: TGTGCCAGCAGTTTCAGGGGTAATGAGCAGTTCTTC. Its protein is CASSFRGNEQFF.

The rearrangement links TRBV30 to TRBJ1-4, with D perhaps matching TRBD1 (5 bases). V dropped 2 bases and J dropped 4 bases, with 8 bases sitting between them. Germline V CDR1 and CDR2: GTSNPN, SVGIG (reference sequence). The CDR3 is made up of 13 amino acids. CDR3 nucleotide sequence: TGTGCCTGGAGTAAGGGGCGTAATGAAAAACTGTTTTTT. Its translation is CAWSKGRNEKLFF.

The chain joins TRBV2 to TRBJ1-4; D call uncertain. Per the germline V gene, CDR1 is SNHLY and CDR2 is FYNNEI. This CDR3 has 15 residues. Trimming shortened V by 4 bases and J by 1 base, and 10 bases separated the two germline ends. The CDR3 spells CASSVLVETNEKLFF. In nucleotides, the CDR3 is TGTGCCAGCAGTGTCCTAGTAGAAACTAATGAAAAACTGTTTTTT. Based on the CDR3 plus reference TRBV2 and TRBJ1-4, the full variable domain is EPEVTQTPSHQVTQMGQEVILRCVPISNHLYFYWYRQILGQKVEFLVSFYNNEISEKSEIFDDQFSVERPDGSNFTLKIRSTKLEDSAMYFCASSVLVETNEKLFFGSGTQLSVL.

J is TRBJ2-7 and V is TRBV3-1 (or the pseudogene TRBV3-2); TRBD2 matches 13 bases. The CDR3 contains 17 residues. V was clipped by 4 bases and J by 4 bases; unmatched bases: 10. Germline CDR1 reads LGHDT; CDR2 reads YNNKEL (reference sequence). CDR3 residues: CASSPGLAGPKRYEQYF. CDR3 coding DNA: TGTGCCAGCAGCCCGGGACTAGCGGGACCAAAGAGGTACGAGCAGTACTTC.

This chain connects TRBV28 to TRBJ1-2, with a weak D call TRBD1 (5 bases). The CDR3 is 15 amino acids. V shed 3 bases and J shed 2 bases, with 13 bases lying between them. The germline V gene has CDR1 MDHEN and CDR2 SYDVKM. CDR3 bases: TGTGCCAGCAGTTTCCTATCTTCAGGGAACTATGGCTACACCTTC. It translates to CASSFLSSGNYGYTF.

The chain joins TRBV19 to TRBJ1-1, with D tentatively TRBD1 (5 bases). V was trimmed by 6 bases and J by 1 base, leaving 15 bases between them. This CDR3 contains 15 residues. Germline CDR1 reads LNHDA; CDR2 reads SQIVND (reference sequence). DNA for the CDR3: TGTGCCAGTAGGCGGCAGGGTGGATCGAACACTGAAGCTTTCTTT. This gives the protein CASRRQGGSNTEAFF.

The chain carries TRBV10-3 and TRBJ1-1, with 9 bases fitting TRBD1. CDR1 is ENHRY and CDR2 is SYGVKD in the germline V gene. This CDR3 has 17 residues. V was clipped by 3 bases and J by 0 bases; unmatched bases: 8. The CDR3 nucleotides read TGTGCCATCAGTGACCCGGGACAGGGCCGTATGAACACTGAAGCTTTCTTT. Encoded protein: CAISDPGQGRMNTEAFF.

The V and J genes are TRBV7-2 and TRBJ1-5; 8 bases fit TRBD1. Trimming at V came to 5 bases and at J to 7 bases, leaving 4 bases not matched to a gene. Germline CDR1 and CDR2: SGHTA and FQGNSA. The CDR3 consists of 13 residues. The CDR3 coding sequence is TGTGCCAGCAGCGACAGGGGAAGCCAGCCCCAGCATTTT. This encodes CASSDRGSQPQHF.

The J gene is TRBJ1-2, the V gene TRBV12-3 or TRBV12-4; D perhaps matches TRBD1 (6 bases). Trimming took 4 bases from V and 2 from J, leaving 8 bases between them. CDR3 length: 13 residues. The CDR3 region is CASSSTGNYGYTF. CDR3 nucleotide sequence: TGTGCCAGCAGTTCCACAGGGAACTATGGCTACACCTTC.

The chain carries TRBV12-5 and TRBJ2-5; D remains unclear. Germline V lookup: CDR1 LGHNT, CDR2 FRNRAP. CDR3 size: 12 residues. The V end was cut by 6 bases, the J end by 3 bases, with 8 bases between. CDR3 sequence (DNA): TGTGCTAGTGGCCCGACTGAAGAGACCCAGTACTTC. Translation: CASGPTEETQYF. The full variable domain, its missing parts supplied by reference TRBV12-5 and TRBJ2-5, is DARVTQTPRHKVTEMGQEVTMRCQPILGHNTVFWYRQTMMQGLELLAYFRNRAPLDDSGMPKDRFSAEMPDATLATLKIQPSEPRDSAVYFCASGPTEETQYFGPGTRLLVL.

About this clone itself: This may come from a read error, since a much larger clone is one base off. DNA of the CDR3: TGTGCTAGTGGTTTCGGGGAGACTGAAGCTTTCTTT. Its protein product is CASGFGETEAFF. This rearrangement joins TRBV12-5 to TRBJ1-1; D gene uncertain. Trimming took 3 bases from V and 5 from J, leaving 7 bases between them. CDR1 LGHNT and CDR2 FRNRAP come from the germline V gene. The CDR3 length is 12 residues.

The CDR3 here is CASSITGKTSYEQYF. The CDR3 DNA reads as TGTGCCAGCAGTATTACAGGAAAAACTTCCTACGAGCAGTACTTC. The chain combines TRBV27 with TRBJ2-7, with D perhaps TRBD1 (5 bases). The CDR3 covers 15 residues. Trimming removed 5 bases from V and 1 base from J, with 15 bases in between. Germline lookup yields CDR1 MNHEY and CDR2 SMNVEV (reference sequence).

V gene TRBV29-1 combines with J gene TRBJ1-1, with 10 bases fitting TRBD1. The germline V gene has CDR1 SQVTM and CDR2 ANQGSEA. After removal of 6 bases from V and 7 bases from J, the junction contained 5 bases not matched to a gene. This CDR3 comprises 12 residues. The CDR3 nucleotides read TGCAGCGTATGGGGGACAGGGGATGAAGCTTTCTTT. Translation: CSVWGTGDEAFF.

In nucleotides, the CDR3 is TGCGCCAGCAGCCAATTTCAGGGCTCTGGGGCCAACGTCCTGACTTTC. Translating gives CASSQFQGSGANVLTF. The chain joins TRBV4-3 to TRBJ2-6; TRBD1 is a possible D gene (5 bases). In germline, CDR1 is LGHNA, CDR2 YSLEER. The CDR3 spans 16 residues. V dropped 2 bases and J dropped 0 bases, with 8 bases sitting between them.

The chain joins TRBV18 to TRBJ1-1; 9 positions match TRBD1. Looked up from germline, CDR1 is KGHSH and CDR2 is LQKENI. The J segment lost 3 bases and the V segment lost 4 bases, leaving 3 bases of the junction unmatched. CDR3 size: 14 residues. The CDR3 loop reads CASSRGQGDTEAFF. CDR3 sequence (DNA): TGTGCCAGCTCACGGGGACAGGGTGACACTGAAGCTTTCTTT.

The chain joins TRBV19 to TRBJ1-5; no firm D call. The CDR3 has 14 amino acids. Germline CDR1 LNHDA, CDR2 SQIVND (reference sequence). Deletions cut 3 bases from V and 4 bases from J, with 10 bases between. The CDR3 DNA sequence: TGTGCCAGTAGTATGTCAGTGTTAAATCAGCCCCAGCATTTT. Amino acid sequence: CASSMSVLNQPQHF.

On this clone: The sample carries other DNA sequences with the same CDR3. The V and J genes are TRBV12-3 or TRBV12-4 and TRBJ1-1, with TRBD1 identical over 9 bases. The ends lost 3 bases at V and 5 bases at J; junction bases unmatched: 1. The CDR3 has 13 amino acids. This CDR3 reads CASSLGQGTEAFF. DNA of the CDR3: TGTGCCAGCAGTTTGGGACAGGGAACTGAAGCTTTCTTT.

J is TRBJ2-4 and V is TRBV7-2; 7 nucleotides align to TRBD2. Germline V gene data show CDR1 as SGHTA and CDR2 as FQGNSA. There are 19 residues in the CDR3. V trimming: 4 bases; J trimming: 0 bases; junction bases outside the gene matches: 15. This chain's CDR3 is CASSSGRLAENLAKNIQYF. CDR3 in DNA: TGTGCCAGCAGCTCTGGTCGGCTAGCGGAAAACCTAGCCAAAAACATTCAGTACTTC.

The chain uses TRBV20-1 and TRBJ2-1, with 16 bases aligning to TRBD2. Germline V gene data show CDR1 as DFQATT and CDR2 as SNEGSKA (reference sequence). This CDR3 contains 20 residues. The V segment lost 3 bases and the J segment 4 bases; nucleotides outside the gene matches: 15. DNA for the CDR3: TGCAGTGCTAGTCCATGGGGGACTAGCGGGGGGGGATGGGTTTACAATGAGCAGTTCTTC. This translates into CSASPWGTSGGGWVYNEQFF.

The chain joins TRBV10-3 to TRBJ2-7; TRBD2 is a possible D gene (6 bases). The V gene lost 0 bases and the J gene lost 3 bases, with 12 bases spanning the gap. CDR1 is ENHRY and CDR2 is SYGVKD in the germline V gene. The CDR3 has 15 residues. Here the CDR3 DNA reads TGTGCCATCAGTGAGTCGGGAGGACCAGGCTACGAGCAGTACTTC. This codes for CAISESGGPGYEQYF.

This sequence joins TRBV4-1 and TRBJ1-6; 8 nucleotides align to TRBD1. The germline V gene has CDR1 MGHRA and CDR2 YSYEKL. With 1 base clipped from V and 7 bases from J, the junction kept 3 bases outside the gene matches. This CDR3 spans 15 amino acids. The CDR3 nucleotides are TGCGCCAGCAGCCAAGGACAGGGGCAGAATTCACCCCTCCACTTT. Protein: CASSQGQGQNSPLHF.

The chain links TRBV24-1 to TRBJ2-5; D is perhaps TRBD2 (6 bases). The CDR3 is made up of 14 amino acids. CDR1 is KGHDR and CDR2 is SFDVKD in the germline V gene. Trimming took off 3 bases at V and 7 bases at J, with 14 bases between the two ends. CDR3 residues: CATSDRTTRRTQYF. In DNA form, the CDR3 reads TGTGCCACCAGTGATCGGACTACCCGTCGGACCCAGTACTTC.

The CDR3 is CASSPNRNNSPLHF. CDR3 nucleotides: TGTGCCAGTAGCCCAAACAGGAATAATTCACCCCTCCACTTT. The chain combines TRBV19 with TRBJ1-6, with D tentatively TRBD1 (5 bases). Germline CDR1 reads LNHDA; CDR2 reads SQIVND (reference sequence). There are 14 residues in the CDR3. The germline V and J ends were trimmed by 6 bases and 5 bases, with 11 bases remaining between them.

The chain's CDR3 is CASSLAGESYEQYF. The CDR3 DNA reads as TGTGCCAGCAGCTTGGCAGGGGAATCCTACGAGCAGTACTTC. This rearrangement joins TRBV5-6 to TRBJ2-7; possibly TRBD1 for D (6 bases). Trimming left V 0 bases short and J 1 base short, with 8 bases between. Germline CDR1 SGHDT, CDR2 YYEEEE. The CDR3 is made up of 14 amino acids.

The chain links TRBV9 to TRBJ2-5; TRBD1 agrees at 11 bases. CDR3 length: 14 amino acids. The V gene's germline CDR1 is SGDLS and CDR2 YYNGEE. The J segment lost 5 bases and the V segment lost 7 bases, leaving 7 bases of the junction unmatched. The CDR3 spells CASGQGARGETQYF. As DNA, the CDR3 is TGTGCCAGCGGACAGGGGGCGCGGGGGGAGACCCAGTACTTC. The full variable domain, with the rest looked up from reference TRBV9 and TRBJ2-5, is DSGVTQTPKHLITATGQRVTLRCSPRSGDLSVYWYQQSLDQGLQFLIQYYNGEERAKGNILERFSAQQFPDLHSELNLSSLELGDSALYFCASGQGARGETQYFGPGTRLLVL.

This clone was observed once. CDR3: CASSDTWTNYGYTF. CDR3 DNA: TGTGCCAGCAGCGATACTTGGACAAACTATGGCTACACCTTC. This chain links TRBV6-5 with TRBJ1-2; D may be TRBD1 (5 bases). Germline CDR1 and CDR2: MNHEY and SVGAGI. The V gene lost 6 bases and the J gene lost 2 bases, with 13 bases spanning the gap. This CDR3 spans 14 amino acids.